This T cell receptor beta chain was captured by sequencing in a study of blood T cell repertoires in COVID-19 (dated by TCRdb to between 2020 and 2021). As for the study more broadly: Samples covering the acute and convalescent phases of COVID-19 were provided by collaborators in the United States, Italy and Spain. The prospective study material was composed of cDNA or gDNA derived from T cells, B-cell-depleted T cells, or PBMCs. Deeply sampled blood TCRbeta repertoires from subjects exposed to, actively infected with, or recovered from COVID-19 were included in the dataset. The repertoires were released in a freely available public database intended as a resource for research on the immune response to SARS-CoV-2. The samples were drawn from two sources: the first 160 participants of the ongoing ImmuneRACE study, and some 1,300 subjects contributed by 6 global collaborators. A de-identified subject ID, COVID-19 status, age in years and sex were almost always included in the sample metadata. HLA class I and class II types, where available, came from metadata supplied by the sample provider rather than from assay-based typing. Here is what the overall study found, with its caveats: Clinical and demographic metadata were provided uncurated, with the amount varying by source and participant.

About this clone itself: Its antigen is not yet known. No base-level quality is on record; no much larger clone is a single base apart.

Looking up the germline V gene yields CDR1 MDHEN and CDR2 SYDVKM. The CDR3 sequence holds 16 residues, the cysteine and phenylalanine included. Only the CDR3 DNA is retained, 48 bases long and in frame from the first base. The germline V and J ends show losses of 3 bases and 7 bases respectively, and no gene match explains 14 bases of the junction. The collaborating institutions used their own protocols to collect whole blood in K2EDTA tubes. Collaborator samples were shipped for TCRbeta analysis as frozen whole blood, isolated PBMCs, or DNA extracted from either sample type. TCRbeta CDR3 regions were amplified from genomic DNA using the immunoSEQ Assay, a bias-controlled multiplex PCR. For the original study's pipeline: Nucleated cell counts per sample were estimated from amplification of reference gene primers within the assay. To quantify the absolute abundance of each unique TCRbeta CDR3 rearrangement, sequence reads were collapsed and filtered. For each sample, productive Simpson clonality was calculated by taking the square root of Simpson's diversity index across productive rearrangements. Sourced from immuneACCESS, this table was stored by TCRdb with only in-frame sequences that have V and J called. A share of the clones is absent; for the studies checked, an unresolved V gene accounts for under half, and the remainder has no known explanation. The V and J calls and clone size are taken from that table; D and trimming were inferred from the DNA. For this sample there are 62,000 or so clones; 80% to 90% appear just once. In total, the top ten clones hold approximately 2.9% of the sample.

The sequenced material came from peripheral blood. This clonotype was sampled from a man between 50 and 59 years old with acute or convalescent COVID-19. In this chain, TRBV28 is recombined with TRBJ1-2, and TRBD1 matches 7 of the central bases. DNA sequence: TGTGCCAGCAGTTTGGGGGCGGGACAGTTGGAGAGTGGCTACACCTTC. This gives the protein CASSLGAGQLESGYTF.